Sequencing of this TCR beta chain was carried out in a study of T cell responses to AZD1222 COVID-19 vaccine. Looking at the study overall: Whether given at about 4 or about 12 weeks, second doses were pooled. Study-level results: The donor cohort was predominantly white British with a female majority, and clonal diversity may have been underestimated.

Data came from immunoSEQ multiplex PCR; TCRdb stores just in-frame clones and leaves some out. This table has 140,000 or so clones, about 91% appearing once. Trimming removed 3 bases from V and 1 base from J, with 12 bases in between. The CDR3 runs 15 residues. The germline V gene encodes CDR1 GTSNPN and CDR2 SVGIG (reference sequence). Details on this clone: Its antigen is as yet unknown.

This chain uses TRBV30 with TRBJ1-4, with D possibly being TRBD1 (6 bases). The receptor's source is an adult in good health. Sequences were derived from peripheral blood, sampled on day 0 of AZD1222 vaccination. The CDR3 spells CAWSNIRGTNEKLFF. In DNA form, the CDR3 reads TGTGCCTGGAGCAATATCAGGGGAACTAATGAAAAACTGTTTTTT.